A single TCR beta chain is shown here with its context. Its antigen is currently unknown. Read coverage stops 3 residues before the CDR3 terminus; the germline J gene supplies the remainder. This sample stems from a study of T cells in women clearing cervical HPV infection. Study background: Controls gave blood once infection was undetectable; cases at lesion identification. Study results and limitations: Effector/memory and HPV-specific T cells were not isolated, and association timing is unknown.

The method was immunoSEQ multiplex PCR; TCRdb's version includes in-frame clones alone and lacks a portion of them. The specimen's table records more than 20,000 clones. V dropped 1 base and J dropped 6 bases, with 15 bases sitting between them. Germline V gives CDR1 SEHNR, CDR2 FQNEAQ (reference sequence). This CDR3 has 15 residues. Sequences were obtained from blood buffy coat. The rearrangement uses TRBV7-9 and TRBJ2-5, with D possibly TRBD1 on 6 matching bases. This receptor was identified in a woman aged 18-69 years with a cervical HPV16 infection that either progressed to CIN3+ or cleared (not recorded which). CDR3 residues: CASSLDFIGGKTQYF. Incomplete CDR3 DNA: TGTGCCAGCAGCTTAGATTTTATAGGGGGAAAGACC.